The 4 T cell receptor beta chains below were found in one sample sequenced in a study of identical twins (dated by TCRdb to 2016 to 2017). Libraries were constructed by 5' RACE. The listed sequencing device is Illumina HiSeq 2000. In-frame beta chains were kept once TCRdb had trimmed the public reads at Q25 with fastp and called clones with MiXCR. When rows share a CDR3 protein, they turn into one entry using the most common DNA and genes. The sample table contains 450,000 or so distinct CDR3 sequences; only one count was recorded for 13% to 15% of them. Together, the top ten hold over 0.5% of the sample. A further study also used this sample, focusing on yellow fever vaccine responses in identical twins.

Input material: CD4+ T cells sorted from blood. The origin of the receptors is a woman aged 18-30 years in good health.

V is TRBV18 and J is TRBJ2-5, with no clear D. The germline V gene has CDR1 KGHSH and CDR2 LQKENI. The germline V and J ends were trimmed by 3 bases and 4 bases, with 12 bases remaining between them. This CDR3 is 14 amino acids long. The chain's CDR3 is CASSPSVSRETQYF. The CDR3 DNA sequence: TGTGCCAGCTCACCCAGTGTCTCAAGAGAGACCCAGTACTTC.

This clonotype has only a few counts. The chain is built from TRBV11-2 and TRBJ1-6; D is perhaps TRBD1 (6 bases). The germline gives CDR1 SGHAT, CDR2 FQNNGV. The CDR3 is 15 residues long. The germline V and J ends were trimmed by 1 base and 7 bases, with 11 bases remaining between them. CDR3 sequence (DNA): TGTGCCAGCAGCTTAGGTACAGGGATGAATTCACCCCTCCACTTT. This translates into CASSLGTGMNSPLHF.

The V gene is TRBV4-1, the J gene TRBJ2-7, with 8 positions matching TRBD2. J lost 3 bases, V lost 1 base, and 5 bases had no gene match. Per germline, CDR1 MGHRA and CDR2 YSYEKL. The CDR3 has 15 amino acids. CDR3 loop: CASSQGGSGIYEQYF. The DNA for the CDR3 is TGCGCCAGCAGCCAAGGAGGTAGCGGGATCTACGAGCAGTACTTC.

This clonotype was observed a few times. This chain links TRBV3-1 with TRBJ2-4; perhaps TRBD1 as D (5 bases). V lost 4 bases and J lost 8, with 9 bases in between. Germline V gives CDR1 LGHDT, CDR2 YNNKEL (reference sequence). CDR3 size: 12 residues. For the CDR3, the DNA is TGTGCCAGCAGCCCAAAAGGGGACATTCAGTACTTC. Protein: CASSPKGDIQYF. Complete variable domain (other parts from reference TRBV3-1 and TRBJ2-4): DTAVSQTPKYLVTQMGNDKSIKCEQNLGHDTMYWYKQDSKKFLKIMFSYNNKELIINETVPNRFSPKSPDKAHLNLHINSLELGDSAVYFCASSPKGDIQYFGAGTRLSVL.